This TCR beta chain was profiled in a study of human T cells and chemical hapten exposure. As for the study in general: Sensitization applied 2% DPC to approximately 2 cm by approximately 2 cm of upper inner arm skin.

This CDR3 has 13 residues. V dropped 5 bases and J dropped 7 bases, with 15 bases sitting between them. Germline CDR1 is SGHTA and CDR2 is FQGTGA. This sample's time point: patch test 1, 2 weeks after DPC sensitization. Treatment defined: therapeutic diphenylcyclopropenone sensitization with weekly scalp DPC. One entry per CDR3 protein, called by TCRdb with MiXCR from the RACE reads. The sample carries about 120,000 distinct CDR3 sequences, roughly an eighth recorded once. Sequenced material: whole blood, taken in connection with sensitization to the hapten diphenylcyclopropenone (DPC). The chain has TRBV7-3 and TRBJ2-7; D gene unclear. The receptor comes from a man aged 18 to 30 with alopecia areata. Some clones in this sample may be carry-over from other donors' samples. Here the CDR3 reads CASSTSPSQEQYF. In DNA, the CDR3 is TGTGCCAGCAGCACAAGTCCCTCTCAGGAGCAGTACTTC.